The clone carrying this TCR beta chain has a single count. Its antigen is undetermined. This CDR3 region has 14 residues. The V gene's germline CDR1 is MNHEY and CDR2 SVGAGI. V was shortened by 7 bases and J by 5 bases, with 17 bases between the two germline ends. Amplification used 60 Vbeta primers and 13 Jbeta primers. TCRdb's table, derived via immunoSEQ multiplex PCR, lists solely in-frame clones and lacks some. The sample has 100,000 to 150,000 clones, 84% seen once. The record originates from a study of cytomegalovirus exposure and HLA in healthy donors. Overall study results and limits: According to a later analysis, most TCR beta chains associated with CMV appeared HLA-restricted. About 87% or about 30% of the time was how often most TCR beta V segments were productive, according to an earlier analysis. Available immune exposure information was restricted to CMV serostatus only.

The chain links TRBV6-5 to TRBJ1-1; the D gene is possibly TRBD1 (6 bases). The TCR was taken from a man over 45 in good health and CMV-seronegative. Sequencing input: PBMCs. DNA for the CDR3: TGTGCCAGCACCCCTCTGGGGGCGAGGACTGAAGCTTTCTTT. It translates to CASTPLGARTEAFF.